The clone carrying this TCR beta chain was seen more than once but under ten times. Its antigen is undetermined. Germline V lookup: CDR1 MNHNS, CDR2 SASEGT. The CDR3 loop spans 16 amino acids. Trimming cost V 1 base and J 7 bases; bases outside gene matches: 9. The data were taken from a study of response to subunit inactivated influenza vaccine. TCRdb used MiXCR to reprocess the RT-PCR reads, holding one entry per CDR3 protein. The profile shows 800,000 to 1,000,000 distinct CDR3 sequences, 21% of them singletons. Study-level points and caveats: Every seasonal influenza vaccination brings in few new T cells, the authors suggested.

The sequencing used PBMCs from blood, collected 4 to 6 days after vaccination. The chain uses TRBV6-1 and TRBJ2-1; 8 nucleotides match TRBD1. The receptor was derived from a man in his fifties who received an inactivated influenza vaccine. Written as DNA, the CDR3 is TGTGCCAGCAGTGAAGGGACAGGGCTGAGATATAATGAGCAGTTCTTC. Translation: CASSEGTGLRYNEQFF.